Listed here are 3 T cell receptor beta chains from one sample, sequenced in a study of blood T cell repertoires in COVID-19 (dated by TCRdb to 2018 to 2020). Library creation used the immunoSEQ multiplex PCR assay. TCRdb obtained this table from immuneACCESS and retained in-frame rearrangements with V and J assigned. These tables miss some clones; where compared with another copy, unresolved V genes account for less than half of the shortfall, and the remainder is unexplained. The sample includes roughly 200,000 clones, with nearly 90% observed a single time. The ten largest clones capture approximately 2.1% of the sample. The sequenced sample consisted of PBMCs or T cells enriched from blood (not recorded which). The receptor source for this set is a middle-aged woman with acute COVID-19.

This clone has a count of ten or more. The chain couples TRBV5-6 to TRBJ2-1; D perhaps matches TRBD1 (5 bases). Trimming removed 1 base from V and 2 bases from J, with 13 bases in between. CDR1 SGHDT and CDR2 YYEEEE come from the germline V gene. The CDR3 loop spans 16 amino acids. CDR3 region: CASSLRTLATYNEQFF. The CDR3 DNA reads as TGTGCCAGCAGCTTGAGGACATTGGCGACCTACAATGAGCAGTTCTTC.

The rearrangement links TRBV4-3 to TRBJ2-2, with 7 bases that match TRBD2. The CDR3 extends over 15 amino acids. Germline-derived CDR1 and CDR2 are LGHNA and YSLEER. Trimming removed 3 bases from V and 6 bases from J; junction bases left unmatched: 7. This CDR3 reads CASSQGREYSGELFF. Written as DNA, the CDR3 is TGCGCCAGCAGCCAGGGGCGGGAGTATTCCGGGGAGCTGTTTTTT.

The J gene is TRBJ2-7, the V gene TRBV10-3; 10 bases map to TRBD1. Trimming cost V 4 bases and J 3 bases; bases outside gene matches: 6. This CDR3 contains 15 residues. CDR1 and CDR2 (germline): ENHRY, SYGVKD. The CDR3 loop reads CAISAGQGLGYEQYF. The CDR3 DNA reads TGTGCCATCAGTGCGGGACAGGGGCTCGGCTACGAGCAGTACTTC.